This TCR beta chain was captured by sequencing in a study of read filtering for tumor transcriptome and immune sequencing. In the study overall: Among patients, some 17 were male and around 14 female, aged about 45 to 85 (mean around 61). Per sample, TCR-region reads ranged about 4.05 to 10.27 million by IR-seq, roughly 75 to 1273 by RNA-seq. R-ISS stage counts were fewer than ten for I, around 17 for II, 6 or 7 for III. General study findings and limits: The sorted CD138-negative fraction was a mixed bone marrow immune population, not purified T cells.

This library used roughly 370 ng RNA and molecular barcoded adaptors spanning alpha/delta and beta/gamma chains. TCRdb analysed the reads with MiXCR anew, one entry per CDR3 protein. The repertoire has some 80,000 distinct CDR3 sequences, over 9% of them found once; the top ten carry about 15%. This clonotype was counted many times. Its target is unknown. Germline V lookup: CDR1 GTSNPN, CDR2 SVGIG (reference sequence). Unmatched junction bases numbered 1, after V lost 4 bases and J lost 2 bases. The CDR3 runs to 12 residues. V usage is TRBV30 and J usage is TRBJ1-1; 7 bases agree with TRBD1. Sequencing was done on a sample of a population of CD138-negative cells sorted from bone marrow. The sequence came from a donor at least 40 years old with multiple myeloma. The CDR3 loop reads CAWTGGNTEAFF. CDR3 sequence (DNA): TGTGCCTGGACAGGGGGAAACACTGAAGCTTTCTTT. Combining the CDR3 with reference TRBV30 and TRBJ1-1 gives the whole variable domain SQTIHQWPATLVQPVGSPLSLECTVEGTSNPNLYWYRQAAGRGLQLLFYSVGIGQISSEVPQNLSASRPQDRQFILSSKKLLLSDSGFYLCAWTGGNTEAFFGQGTRLTVV.